The 25 T cell receptor beta chains listed next were all sequenced from one sample in a study of cytomegalovirus exposure and HLA in healthy donors. The PCR had 60 Vbeta and 13 Jbeta primers. The data were produced by immunoSEQ multiplex PCR, yet TCRdb's version contains in-frame clones alone and is incomplete. The sample records 110,000 to 150,000 clones, less than 10% being singletons. The sample was PBMCs. Every receptor here comes from a male donor in good health and CMV-seronegative.

This clone was detected a few times. This sequence joins TRBV11-3 and TRBJ1-2; a possible D gene is TRBD1 (5 bases). Per germline, CDR1 SGHNT and CDR2 YENEEA. This CDR3 is 12 amino acids long. CDR3 DNA: TGTGCTTCGGCGGGGGCTAACTATGGCTACACCTTC. Encoded protein: CASAGANYGYTF.

This sequence joins TRBV15 and TRBJ1-4, with TRBD1 identical over 8 bases. CDR3 length: 16 residues. Germline V lookup: CDR1 LNHNV, CDR2 YYDKDF (reference sequence). The junction had 7 bases not matched to a gene; V was cut back by 0 bases and J by 7 bases. The CDR3 sequence is CATSRDRTGIFEKLFF. The CDR3 nucleotides read TGTGCCACCAGCAGAGATCGGACAGGGATTTTTGAAAAACTGTTTTTT.

The table lists this clone with a few counts. V gene TRBV27 combines with J gene TRBJ1-1; D call uncertain. Germline lookup yields CDR1 MNHEY and CDR2 SMNVEV (reference sequence). The CDR3 sequence is 16 residues long. Trimming cost V 3 bases and J 4 bases, with 18 bases left between them. In DNA form, the CDR3 reads TGTGCCAGCAGTTTGTCGGCGGGGATCCTCCTCACTGAAGCTTTCTTT. Translated, it gives CASSLSAGILLTEAFF.

This clone appeared a few times. This rearrangement joins TRBV5-1 to TRBJ2-3, with D uncertain. Germline loops: CDR1 SGHRS, CDR2 YFSETQ. Trimming left V 4 bases short and J 5 bases short, with 8 bases between. This CDR3 is built from 12 residues. As DNA, the CDR3 is TGCGCCAGCAGCGCCGAGGTAGATACGCAGTATTTT. Translation: CASSAEVDTQYF.

This clone was observed a handful of times. The V call is TRBV27, the J call TRBJ2-1, with D perhaps TRBD2 (5 bases). V was cut by 5 bases and J by 3 bases, with 26 bases left in between. The length of the CDR3 is 19 residues. CDR1 is MNHEY, CDR2 SMNVEV, per germline (reference sequence). CDR3: CASSPHPTSLLGDYNEQFF. The DNA of the CDR3 is TGTGCCAGCAGTCCCCACCCTACATCCCTTTTGGGAGACTACAATGAGCAGTTCTTC.

This clone has a handful of counts. V and J are TRBV11-2 and TRBJ2-7, with D maybe TRBD1 (5 bases). CDR3 length: 14 residues. V dropped 2 bases and J dropped 3 bases, with 11 bases sitting between them. The germline V gene has CDR1 SGHAT and CDR2 FQNNGV. CDR3 DNA sequence: TGTGCCAGCAGCTTACAGGGTAAGAACTACGAGCAGTACTTC. Its translation: CASSLQGKNYEQYF. Full variable domain (remainder filled in from reference TRBV11-2 and TRBJ2-7): EAGVAQSPRYKIIEKRQSVAFWCNPISGHATLYWYQQILGQGPKLLIQFQNNGVVDDSQLPKDRFSAERLKGVDSTLKIQPAKLEDSAVYLCASSLQGKNYEQYFGPGTRLTVT.

This clone was detected only a few times. The V call is TRBV7-2, the J call TRBJ2-5, with a weak D call TRBD1 (5 bases). This CDR3 is built from 16 residues. The V end lost 1 base, the J end lost 6 bases, and 18 bases lay between the germline ends. Germline values: CDR1 SGHTA, CDR2 FQGNSA. The CDR3: CASSLEGTGITKTQYF. DNA for the CDR3: TGTGCCAGCAGCTTAGAGGGTACAGGAATTACAAAGACCCAGTACTTC. Using reference TRBV7-2 and TRBJ2-5 for the parts outside the CDR3, the full variable domain is GAGVSQSPSNKVTEKGKDVELRCDPISGHTALYWYRQSLGQGLEFLIYFQGNSAPDKSGLPSDRFSAERTGGSVSTLTIQRTQQEDSAVYLCASSLEGTGITKTQYFGPGTRLLVL.

The chain uses TRBV6-1 and TRBJ1-5; D perhaps matches TRBD1 (5 bases). Germline-derived CDR1 and CDR2 are MNHNS and SASEGT. The V and J ends lost 2 bases and 7 bases respectively, with 15 bases between them. The length of the CDR3 is 15 residues. CDR3: CASSELRPGKQPQHF. The DNA for the CDR3 is TGTGCCAGCAGTGAATTGAGGCCAGGGAAACAGCCCCAGCATTTT.

This clone was picked up a small number of times. This chain joins TRBV27 and TRBJ1-4, with TRBD1 matching 9 bases. Germline trimming cut 5 bases from V and 5 bases from J; bases unmatched to any gene: 3. The CDR3 loop spans 14 amino acids. Germline loops: CDR1 MNHEY, CDR2 SMNVEV (reference sequence). The CDR3 region is CASSPTGGNEKLFF. The CDR3 DNA sequence: TGTGCCAGCAGTCCCACAGGGGGCAATGAAAAACTGTTTTTT.

CDR3 region: CASSEKGLSTDTQYF. DNA for the CDR3: TGCGCCAGCAGTGAGAAGGGGCTGAGCACAGATACGCAGTATTTT. The chain links TRBV10-2 to TRBJ2-3, with D possibly TRBD1 on 5 matching bases. CDR1 is WSHSY and CDR2 is SAAADI in the germline V gene. Trimming pared 2 bases from V and 0 bases from J, leaving 9 bases between. The CDR3 totals 15 residues.

The gene calls are TRBV29-1 and TRBJ1-1, with D possibly matching TRBD1 (6 bases). CDR3 length: 12 residues. Deletions cut 4 bases from V and 6 bases from J, with 12 bases between. In germline, CDR1 is SQVTM, CDR2 ANQGSEA. The CDR3 nucleotides read TGCAGCGTTGGGCGGCAGGGGTCTGAAGCTTTCTTT. It encodes CSVGRQGSEAFF.

This clone has more than one count but fewer than ten. The CDR3 region is CASSLGQAVNEQFF. The CDR3 DNA reads as TGCGCCAGCAGCTTAGGCCAGGCCGTGAATGAGCAGTTCTTC. This chain uses TRBV5-1 with TRBJ2-1, with unresolved D. The CDR3 has 14 amino acids. The V end was cut by 2 bases, the J end by 7 bases, with 13 bases between. The germline gives CDR1 SGHRS, CDR2 YFSETQ.

This clone has only a few counts. This chain joins TRBV5-1 and TRBJ2-1; 9 nucleotides match TRBD2. Germline assignment: CDR1 SGHRS and CDR2 YFSETQ. The CDR3 covers 15 residues. The junction had 2 bases not matched to a gene; V was cut back by 0 bases and J by 4 bases. CDR3: CASSLEAGGYNEQFF. The CDR3 region has the DNA TGCGCCAGCAGCTTGGAAGCGGGAGGATACAATGAGCAGTTCTTC.

This clone was picked up a small number of times. The gene calls are TRBV2 and TRBJ1-4; D is undetermined. Trimming pared 7 bases from V and 5 bases from J, leaving 17 bases between. Germline-derived CDR1 and CDR2 are SNHLY and FYNNEI. CDR3 length: 15 amino acids. For the CDR3, the DNA is TGTGCCAGCACTATTTCCCGGCTCGGGAATGAAAAACTGTTTTTT. It encodes CASTISRLGNEKLFF.

This clone showed up just a few times. The chain couples TRBV4-3 to TRBJ2-5; 7 bases agree with TRBD1. The trim removed 0 bases at V and 2 bases at J, leaving 3 bases unmatched. The CDR3 has 15 amino acids. From germline, CDR1 is LGHNA and CDR2 YSLEER. CDR3 region: CASSQEGTEQETQYF. CDR3 nucleotides: TGCGCCAGCAGCCAAGAGGGGACAGAACAAGAGACCCAGTACTTC.

The genes are TRBV15 and TRBJ2-2; D remains unclear. CDR1 is LNHNV, CDR2 YYDKDF, per germline (reference sequence). The CDR3 contains 15 residues. V dropped 5 bases and J dropped 1 base, with 11 bases sitting between them. The CDR3 DNA reads as TGTGCCACCAGCGAGCCCCGAAGGAACACCGGGGAGCTGTTTTTT. Encoded protein: CATSEPRRNTGELFF. Complete variable domain (other parts from reference TRBV15 and TRBJ2-2): DAMVIQNPRYQVTQFGKPVTLSCSQTLNHNVMYWYQQKSSQAPKLLFHYYDKDFNNEADTPDNFQSRRPNTSFCFLDIRSPGLGDTAMYLCATSEPRRNTGELFFGEGSRLTVL.

The chain employs TRBV4-3 and TRBJ1-2; the match to TRBD1 covers 7 bases. V was pared by 0 bases and J by 8 bases, with 6 bases of the junction left unmatched. Germline lookup yields CDR1 LGHNA and CDR2 YSLEER. This CDR3 region has 14 residues. CDR3 nucleotides: TGCGCCAGCAGCCAAGATCCCAGGGGGTGGGGCTACACCTTC. It specifies CASSQDPRGWGYTF.

This clone was detected a few times. V is TRBV5-4 and J is TRBJ1-1; 7 bases map to TRBD1. Germline V lookup: CDR1 SGHNT, CDR2 YYREEE (reference sequence). Trimming took 2 bases from V and 0 from J; bases not matched to a gene: 4. This CDR3 has 15 residues. CDR3 sequence (DNA): TGTGCCAGCAGCTTCCCGACAGGGATGAACACTGAAGCTTTCTTT. As protein: CASSFPTGMNTEAFF.

This chain's CDR3 is CASSPWQGWAGANVLTF. The CDR3 DNA reads as TGTGCCAGCAGCCCTTGGCAGGGATGGGCTGGGGCCAACGTCCTGACTTTC. V is TRBV7-9 and J is TRBJ2-6; the D gene is possibly TRBD1 (5 bases). Trimming cost V 5 bases and J 2 bases, with 16 bases left between them. CDR1 and CDR2 from the germline V gene are SEHNR and FQNEAQ (reference sequence). The CDR3 is made up of 17 amino acids.

This clone was seen a few times. V and J are TRBV7-2 and TRBJ1-1, with TRBD1 as a possible D gene (6 bases). V lost 6 bases to trimming and J lost 7 bases, with 18 bases between them. Germline V gene data show CDR1 as SGHTA and CDR2 as FQGNSA. The CDR3 has 14 residues. The CDR3 reads CASSWTVNRGEAFF. The CDR3 nucleotides read TGTGCCAGCAGTTGGACAGTTAACCGAGGTGAAGCTTTCTTT.

This clone was counted only a few times. The chain carries TRBV5-1 and TRBJ2-1, with 13 positions matching TRBD2. V shed 0 bases, J shed 9 bases, and the junction held 0 bases outside the gene matches. The length of the CDR3 is 14 residues. Looked up from germline, CDR1 is SGHRS and CDR2 is YFSETQ. The CDR3 nucleotides are TGCGCCAGCAGCTTGGGACTAGCGGGGGGTGAGCAGTTCTTC. Protein sequence: CASSLGLAGGEQFF.

The J gene is TRBJ2-1, the V gene TRBV7-9; D gene uncertain. The CDR3 is made up of 13 amino acids. V dropped 1 base and J dropped 6 bases, with 7 bases sitting between them. CDR1 is SEHNR, CDR2 FQNEAQ, per germline (reference sequence). The CDR3 DNA is TGTGCCAGCAGCTTAGGCGCTTTCAATGAGCAGTTCTTC. Translated: CASSLGAFNEQFF.

This clone has a handful of counts. The chain has TRBV9 and TRBJ2-3; TRBD2 aligns across 14 bases. CDR1 is SGDLS, CDR2 YYNGEE, per germline. V gave up 0 bases and J gave up 1 base; unmatched junction bases: 7. This CDR3 has 19 residues. CDR3 sequence reads: CASSVDSGTSGSRTDTQYF. The CDR3 bases are TGTGCCAGCAGCGTAGATTCCGGGACTAGCGGGAGTCGCACAGATACGCAGTATTTT.

This clone occurred a few times. The genes are TRBV29-1 and TRBJ2-1; 13 bases are a match to TRBD2. This CDR3 has 15 residues. CDR1 is SQVTM and CDR2 is ANQGSEA in the germline V gene. J gave up 6 bases and V 7 bases, and 9 bases lay outside the gene matches. CDR3 loop: CSAPRTSGGPNEQFF. The DNA of the CDR3 is TGCAGCGCTCCCCGGACTAGCGGGGGCCCCAATGAGCAGTTCTTC.

This clone was detected a few times. V gene TRBV4-3 combines with J gene TRBJ2-7; TRBD1 might be the D (5 bases). Per germline, CDR1 LGHNA and CDR2 YSLEER. Trimming took 0 bases from V and 5 from J, leaving 8 bases between them. The CDR3 consists of 13 residues. The CDR3, as DNA: TGCGCCAGCAGCCAAGATTGGGGCCACGAGCAGTACTTC. Amino acid sequence: CASSQDWGHEQYF.